This T cell receptor (beta chain) was sequenced during a study of Ad26.COV2.S vaccination and SARS-CoV-2 variants (dated by TCRdb to about 2021). Some background on the complete study: Vaccine-arm donors were drawn from COV1001, a multicentre, randomized, double-blind, placebo-controlled phase I-IIa trial of Ad26.COV2.S in healthy adults. Participants in the trial were split at random into five groups of five each, receiving low-dose or high-dose Ad26.COV2.S once or twice, or else placebo on both occasions. Blinding of investigators to trial group allocation was maintained during experiments and outcome assessment. Ad26.COV2.S was administered intramuscularly at 5 x 10^10 or 1 x 10^11 viral particles, either as a single shot or as two shots given 56 days apart. A total of about 30 samples were included in the TCR-sequenced set, comprising approximately 20 Ad26.COV2.S vaccine recipients, 5 placebo recipients and 8 SARS-CoV-2 convalescent individuals. TCRbeta repertoire sequencing served as the tool for gauging how specific and how broad the SARS-CoV-2-reactive T cell receptors were following Ad26.COV2.S vaccination. Study-wide findings and limitations: The study lacked the statistical power to compare responses across vaccine doses or regimens. Vaccine and placebo recipients had comparable non-spike TCR breadth, which fits with the vaccine containing only spike. The authors noted that the TCR breadth and depth analyses may have underestimated total T cell responses. Substantial breadth of spike-specific CD8+ and CD4+ T cell responses was reported after vaccination. Higher spike-specific TCR breadth was observed in Ad26.COV2.S recipients than in placebo recipients (P = 0.0014).

A remark on this clone: This clone's antigen is unknown. No qualities accompany the bases; no much larger clone lies one base away.

The immunoSEQ Assay was the method used to sequence TCRbeta CDR3 regions. After extraction, genomic DNA underwent amplification by bias-controlled multiplex PCR, followed by high-throughput sequencing. On the authors' methods: Collapsing and filtering of sequences were performed to quantify the absolute abundance of each unique TCRbeta CDR3 region. T cell fraction was estimated by normalization of TCRbeta template counts to usable DNA, with usable DNA being measured through amplification of reference genes present in all nucleated cells. Repertoire TCRs were annotated as SARS-CoV-2-specific when V gene, CDR3 amino acid sequence and J gene were exactly matched to a known reactive TCR set. The reference SARS-CoV-2 TCR set was obtained from MIRA and was filtered for enrichment in COVID-19-positive ImmuneCODE repertoires, whereby public or cross-reactive TCRs were removed. Using the MIRA antigens, annotated TCRs were further analysed by specific ORF or by position within an ORF. Depth was the summed frequency of annotated unique rearrangements, while breadth was defined as annotated unique rearrangements over total unique productive rearrangements. Two-sided Wilcoxon rank-sum tests were used to compare TCR breadth between groups. The source is immuneACCESS, and TCRdb retained only in-frame sequences with V and J called. Part of the clones is not carried over; for the studies checked, unresolved V genes explain less than half of this, and the remainder is unexplained. V and J calls plus clone size are reproduced from that table; the DNA served to infer D and trimming. Present in this sample are 350,000 to 450,000 clones, approximately 81% of which were seen just once. The ten largest clones add up to about 3.3% of the sample.

For this chain, trimming is 4 bases at the V end and 2 bases at the J end, and the number of junction bases without a gene match is 1. Looking up the germline V gene yields CDR1 SGHTA and CDR2 FQGNSA. There are 14 amino acids in the CDR3, from cysteine to phenylalanine inclusive. The entry retains the CDR3 DNA only, 42 bases that are in frame from base 1. Reading the label with the study, this specimen's treatment or condition is: around 19 received Ad26.COV2.S at low or high dose, single or two shots; about 5 received placebo; per-sample allocation not given. For vaccine and placebo recipients, the sequenced repertoires came from samples collected on day 63 after the first injection. Between 29 July and 7 August 2020, Cohort 1b enrolled approximately 26 adults aged 18-55 years at one site in Boston, USA. As a vaccine, Ad26.COV2.S was a replication-incompetent adenovirus type 26 vector that expressed a prefusion-stabilized SARS-CoV-2 spike protein derived from the original Wuhan strain.

Recombination joined TRBV7-2 with TRBJ1-2, with 10 bases aligning to TRBD1. The sequence derives from a person between 18 and 65 years old who received the Ad26.COV2.S COVID-19 vaccine or a placebo. The source was peripheral blood, collected in a trial of Ad26.COV2.S vaccine versus placebo. The nucleotides are TGTGCCAGCAGCTGGGACAGGGGAAACTATGGCTACACCTTC. Its product reads: CASSWDRGNYGYTF.